This passage covers 28 T cell receptor beta chains from one sample sequenced in a study of T cells in Graves' hyperthyroidism and ophthalmopathy. RNA transcripts served as the template for amplifying TCR beta CDR3 regions. HTBI primers were the set used in a first-round RT-PCR of the TCR CDR3. TCRdb processed the multiplex PCR reads anew with MiXCR; each CDR3 protein has one entry. The sample has about 610,000 distinct CDR3 sequences, roughly 14% seen once. The sequenced sample was blood. The receptors originated from a woman aged 40 to 55 with Graves' ophthalmopathy.

The chain couples TRBV6-2 or TRBV6-3 to TRBJ1-1, with a possible D match to TRBD1 (5 bases). The CDR3 length is 13 residues. Germline V gene sequence: CDR1 MNHEY, CDR2 SVGEGT. Trimming stripped 6 bases from V and 3 bases from J, with 11 bases between. As DNA, the CDR3 is TGTGCCAGCAGATGGGGGGGGTACACTGAAGCTTTCTTT. Its translation: CASRWGGYTEAFF.

The CDR3 sequence is CASSPIRDGELFF. In DNA, the CDR3 is TGTGCCAGCAGCCCGATTCGGGACGGGGAGCTGTTTTTT. V usage is TRBV7-3 and J usage is TRBJ2-2, with D possibly TRBD2 on 5 matching bases. V lost 5 bases and J lost 7, with 11 bases in between. Germline V gene sequence: CDR1 SGHTA, CDR2 FQGTGA. CDR3 length: 13 residues.

The table lists this clonotype with many counts. The V and J genes are TRBV12-3 or TRBV12-4 and TRBJ2-1; 10 bases align to TRBD1. After removal of 6 bases from V and 7 bases from J, the junction contained 12 bases not matched to a gene. The CDR3 covers 16 residues. CDR3 protein: CASRLTRDRGLNEQFF. CDR3 DNA sequence: TGTGCCAGCAGACTAACCCGGGACAGGGGATTAAATGAGCAGTTCTTC.

This clonotype was counted many times. V usage is TRBV5-1 and J usage is TRBJ2-7; 8 positions match TRBD2. The CDR3 length is 16 residues. V shed 0 bases and J 0 bases; nucleotides not matched to a gene: 5. Germline V gene sequence: CDR1 SGHRS, CDR2 YFSETQ. DNA for the CDR3: TGCGCCAGCAGCTTGGGTAGCGGGACCTACTCCTACGAGCAGTACTTC. Translation gives CASSLGSGTYSYEQYF.

This clonotype was found many times. The chain has TRBV11-2 and TRBJ2-5; tentatively, D is TRBD2 (6 bases). This CDR3 contains 18 residues. The V end lost 5 bases, the J end lost 0 bases, and 22 bases lay between the germline ends. CDR1 is SGHAT and CDR2 is FQNNGV in the germline V gene. The CDR3 nucleotides are TGTGCCAGCAGCCCCCGGGAGCCGCGGTATGGTTACCAAGAGACCCAGTACTTC. This translates into CASSPREPRYGYQETQYF.

This chain connects TRBV27 to TRBJ1-2; TRBD1 matches 7 bases. The germline CDR1 and CDR2 sequences are MNHEY and SMNVEV (reference sequence). CDR3 length: 16 residues. J was trimmed by 8 bases and V by 8 bases; bases with no gene match: 20. The CDR3 DNA sequence: TGTGCCAGCGGCGCACCCGGGACAGCCCCCCGGGAAGGCTACACCTTC. As protein: CASGAPGTAPREGYTF.

This clonotype showed up many times. J is TRBJ1-2 and V is TRBV20-1; D uncertain. The ends were cut back, 0 bases at V and 4 bases at J, with 3 bases in the middle. CDR3 size: 11 residues. Per the germline V gene, CDR1 is DFQATT and CDR2 is SNEGSKA (reference sequence). The CDR3 DNA follows: TGCAGTGCTAGAGACGGCTATGGCTACACCTTC. Encoded protein: CSARDGYGYTF.

This clonotype was picked up many times. The chain is built from TRBV20-1 and TRBJ2-7; 13 bases are shared with TRBD2. Germline CDR1 reads DFQATT; CDR2 reads SNEGSKA (reference sequence). The trim removed 6 bases at V and 1 base at J, leaving 12 bases unmatched. The CDR3 is 17 residues long. CDR3 loop: CSAIGGLAGTSSYEQYF. The CDR3 DNA is TGCAGTGCAATAGGGGGACTAGCGGGAACGTCGTCCTACGAGCAGTACTTC.

In its sample, this clonotype was seen many times. The rearrangement links TRBV27 to TRBJ2-7; D may be TRBD1 (6 bases). The CDR3 runs 13 residues. The germline CDR1 and CDR2 sequences are MNHEY and SMNVEV (reference sequence). The germline V and J ends were trimmed by 2 bases and 5 bases, with 10 bases remaining between them. The CDR3 DNA sequence: TGTGCCAGCAGTTTACAGGGGAGCCACGAGCAGTACTTC. Its translation is CASSLQGSHEQYF.

This clonotype was counted many times. This chain uses TRBV12-3 or TRBV12-4 with TRBJ2-2, with 9 bases identical to TRBD1. V lost 5 bases, J lost 6 bases, and 13 bases stayed unmatched. This CDR3 is built from 17 residues. CDR3 sequence: CASSSPDRGTGAGELFF. CDR3 bases: TGTGCCAGCAGTAGCCCGGACAGGGGAACAGGAGCCGGGGAGCTGTTTTTT.

The chain has TRBV7-6 and TRBJ2-7; 12 bases are shared with TRBD2. Germline CDR1 and CDR2: SGHVS and FNYEAQ. There are 17 residues in the CDR3. The ends lost 3 bases at V and 3 bases at J; junction bases unmatched: 9. Here the CDR3 reads CASSFSSGRAEFYEQYF. The CDR3 DNA follows: TGTGCCAGCAGCTTCTCTAGCGGGAGGGCCGAATTCTACGAGCAGTACTTC. Supplemented by reference TRBV7-6 and TRBJ2-7, the full variable domain reads GAGVSQSPRYKVTKRGQDVALRCDPISGHVSLYWYRQALGQGPEFLTYFNYEAQQDKSGLPNDRFSAERPEGSISTLTIQRTEQRDSAMYRCASSFSSGRAEFYEQYFGPGTRLTVT.

This clonotype has a handful of counts. J is TRBJ2-7 and V is TRBV6-1; maybe TRBD1 (7 bases). V was clipped by 6 bases and J by 5 bases, with 14 bases between them. The CDR3 length is 13 residues. Germline CDR1 reads MNHNS; CDR2 reads SASEGT. CDR3 nucleotides: TGTGCCAGCAGCAGGGGGGCGACCCACGAGCAGTACTTC. Protein sequence: CASSRGATHEQYF.

This clonotype was counted ten times or more. The chain uses TRBV7-8 and TRBJ1-1; D remains ambiguous. Germline CDR1 is SGHVS and CDR2 is FQNEAQ. The CDR3 consists of 14 residues. Trimming took off 1 base at V and 8 bases at J, with 14 bases between the two ends. CDR3 in amino acids: CASSLDGGLSEAFF. DNA of the CDR3: TGTGCCAGCAGCTTAGATGGCGGACTATCGGAAGCTTTCTTT. Full variable domain (missing parts from reference TRBV7-8 and TRBJ1-1): GAGVSQSPRYKVAKRGQDVALRCDPISGHVSLFWYQQALGQGPEFLTYFQNEAQLDKSGLPSDRFFAERPEGSVSTLKIQRTQQEDSAVYLCASSLDGGLSEAFFGQGTRLTVV.

There are many counts of this clonotype. J is TRBJ2-2 and V is TRBV30, with a weak D call TRBD1 (5 bases). This CDR3 contains 12 residues. CDR1 is GTSNPN, CDR2 SVGIG, per germline (reference sequence). V dropped 4 bases and J dropped 6 bases, with 9 bases sitting between them. In DNA, the CDR3 is TGTGCCTGGATTTTAGGGGCCGGGGAGCTGTTTTTT. Translating it yields CAWILGAGELFF.

At least ten counts were recorded for this clonotype. The genes are TRBV3-1 and TRBJ2-7; 9 bases match TRBD1. Germline V gene sequence: CDR1 LGHDT, CDR2 YNNKEL (reference sequence). Losses at the gene ends were 5 bases for V and 4 bases for J; bases not matched to a gene: 6. The CDR3 contains 14 residues. In DNA, the CDR3 is TGTGCCAGCAGCGATACAGGGGGCGGGTACGAGCAGTACTTC. Translated: CASSDTGGGYEQYF.

Regarding this clonotype: It may be a read error: a sequence one base away is much more abundant. The V gene is TRBV6-1, the J gene TRBJ2-7; D is uncertain. The CDR3 spans 10 residues. With 8 bases removed from V and 4 bases from J, the gap between germline ends came to 6 bases. Germline CDR1 is MNHNS and CDR2 is SASEGT. The CDR3 loop is CASGKYEQYF. CDR3 nucleotides: TGTGCCAGCGGGAAATACGAGCAGTACTTC.

The V gene is TRBV7-2, the J gene TRBJ2-2; 7 bases line up with TRBD1. Germline V gives CDR1 SGHTA, CDR2 FQGNSA. The CDR3 loop spans 15 amino acids. Losses at the gene ends were 5 bases for V and 1 base for J; bases not matched to a gene: 4. The CDR3 bases are TGTGCCAGCAGCCCCGACAGGGTGAACACCGGGGAGCTGTTTTTT. It codes for CASSPDRVNTGELFF.

This clonotype was counted many times. V is TRBV5-1 and J is TRBJ2-7; D gene ambiguous. CDR3 length: 14 residues. Trimming removed 4 bases at V and 2 bases at J, with 13 bases between. CDR1 and CDR2 from the germline V gene are SGHRS and YFSETQ. CDR3 region: CASSPGDGTYEQYF. Written as DNA, the CDR3 is TGCGCCAGCAGCCCCGGAGACGGTACCTACGAGCAGTACTTC.

The V call is TRBV7-9, the J call TRBJ1-6; possibly TRBD1 for D (5 bases). The germline CDR1 and CDR2 sequences are SEHNR and FQNEAQ (reference sequence). The CDR3 sequence is 15 residues long. The V end was cut by 4 bases, the J end by 8 bases, with 15 bases between. The CDR3 protein is CASSSAGLVDSPLHF. As DNA, the CDR3 is TGTGCCAGCAGCTCCGCGGGGCTAGTGGATTCACCCCTCCACTTT.

This clonotype was observed a few times. The rearrangement joins TRBV20-1 to TRBJ2-4; D gene unclear. The germline V gene encodes CDR1 DFQATT and CDR2 SNEGSKA (reference sequence). The CDR3 runs 13 residues. Trimming shortened V by 2 bases and J by 5 bases, and 10 bases separated the two germline ends. CDR3 region: CSARNRVQNIQYF. Here the CDR3 DNA reads TGCAGTGCTAGAAATAGGGTCCAAAACATTCAGTACTTC.

This clonotype was detected many times. The chain links TRBV6-1 to TRBJ1-2; no clear D. The CDR3 covers 12 residues. Germline V gene data show CDR1 as MNHNS and CDR2 as SASEGT. Trimming removed 3 bases from V and 4 bases from J, with 6 bases in between. The CDR3 reads CASSDRFYGYTF. CDR3 DNA sequence: TGTGCCAGCAGTGACAGATTCTATGGCTACACCTTC.

This clonotype was counted many times. The chain employs TRBV20-1 and TRBJ2-3, with 15 bases lining up with TRBD2. Per the germline V gene, CDR1 is DFQATT and CDR2 is SNEGSKA (reference sequence). V was pared by 4 bases and J by 2 bases, with 4 bases of the junction left unmatched. The CDR3 has 16 residues. The CDR3 DNA reads as TGCAGTGCTACCGGACTAGCGGGAGGGTACACAGATACGCAGTATTTT. Its translation is CSATGLAGGYTDTQYF.

This clonotype was observed at least ten times. This chain links TRBV27 with TRBJ1-5; maybe TRBD1 (5 bases). V gave up 8 bases and J gave up 5 bases, with 19 bases separating them. Germline V gene lookup returns CDR1 MNHEY and CDR2 SMNVEV (reference sequence). The CDR3 runs to 15 residues. CDR3 bases: TGTGCCAGCGCCGCCGGGGGAGGAAGGGATCAGCCCCAGCATTTT. Protein: CASAAGGGRDQPQHF.

In its sample, this clonotype was seen a few times. The J gene is TRBJ2-2, the V gene TRBV7-2; possible D gene TRBD2, 5 bases. CDR1 is SGHTA, CDR2 FQGNSA, per germline. Trimming took off 1 base at V and 4 bases at J, with 10 bases between the two ends. CDR3 length equals 15 residues. CDR3 in amino acids: CASSLEPRGTGELFF. The CDR3 region has the DNA TGTGCCAGCAGCTTAGAGCCACGGGGCACCGGGGAGCTGTTTTTT.

The sample holds many counts of this clonotype. J is TRBJ1-2 and V is TRBV30, with 8 nucleotides matching TRBD1. The CDR3 sequence is 11 residues long. Losses at the gene ends were 4 bases for V and 8 bases for J; bases not matched to a gene: 3. Germline CDR1 and CDR2: GTSNPN and SVGIG (reference sequence). In DNA form, the CDR3 reads TGTGCCTGGACCAGGGGGCAAGGCTACACCTTC. It translates to CAWTRGQGYTF.

This clonotype was found many times. V usage is TRBV20-1 and J usage is TRBJ1-5; 7 bases align to TRBD1. The CDR3 sequence is 13 residues long. J was trimmed by 4 bases and V by 6 bases; bases with no gene match: 6. Germline CDR1 is DFQATT and CDR2 is SNEGSKA (reference sequence). The CDR3 DNA is TGCAGTGCGATCCCAGGGGGGAATCAGCCCCAGCATTTT. This translates into CSAIPGGNQPQHF.

The chain is built from TRBV28 and TRBJ2-7, with 9 bases matching TRBD1. Germline loops: CDR1 MDHEN, CDR2 SYDVKM. With V trimmed by 5 bases and J by 0 bases, 8 bases remained unmatched. The CDR3 sequence is 16 residues long. As DNA, the CDR3 is TGTGCCAGCAGTCGATCCGGGACAGGGCCCTCCTACGAGCAGTACTTC. This gives the protein CASSRSGTGPSYEQYF.

This clonotype was observed at least ten times. The chain couples TRBV27 to TRBJ2-7; a weak D match, TRBD2 (6 bases). V dropped 2 bases and J dropped 4 bases, with 15 bases sitting between them. The CDR3 totals 15 residues. Germline lookup yields CDR1 MNHEY and CDR2 SMNVEV (reference sequence). CDR3 bases: TGTGCCAGCAGTTTAGCGGGACCCCTTTCGTACGAGCAGTACTTC. Translation gives CASSLAGPLSYEQYF.